This T cell receptor (beta chain) was sequenced during a study of identical twins. Remarks on this clonotype: Its specificity is unknown.

TCRdb passed the 5' RACE reads through MiXCR, listing each CDR3 protein once. Among some 500,000 distinct CDR3 sequences listed, roughly 21% were seen once. Trimming cost V 2 bases and J 2 bases; bases outside gene matches: 1. Per the germline V gene, CDR1 is SGDLS and CDR2 is YYNGEE. The CDR3 spans 14 residues. Regarding the study as a whole: Zero-insertion findings could be partly confounded by invariant cells (MAIT and iNKT cells). In cord blood, abundant beta clonotypes had fewer insertions; memory showed no trend.

Separately, the same data were catalogued under a study of T cells expressing NK-cell markers. That paper notes: The authors sequenced eight donors, of whom seven were HCMV-seropositive and one was seronegative.

The sample taken for sequencing was CD4+ T cells sorted from blood. The sequence was collected from a woman under 30 in good health. The chain is built from TRBV9 and TRBJ1-3; the match to TRBD1 covers 7 bases. The CDR3 nucleotides are TGTGCCAGCAGCGTCGACAGGGCTGGAAACACCATATATTTT. Protein product: CASSVDRAGNTIYF. Full variable domain (rest looked up from reference TRBV9 and TRBJ1-3): DSGVTQTPKHLITATGQRVTLRCSPRSGDLSVYWYQQSLDQGLQFLIQYYNGEERAKGNILERFSAQQFPDLHSELNLSSLELGDSALYFCASSVDRAGNTIYFGEGSWLTVV.